This T cell receptor beta chain emerged from a study of chemoradiotherapy in HPV16-positive cancers. About this clone itself: The antigen is unknown.

Study observations and caveats: Non-HPV-specific T cells did not expand in tumors during treatment, whereas candidate HPV-specific clones and E7-related motifs did. For HPV16-positive patients, expanding HPV-responsive T cells associated with longer recurrence-free survival. The functional HPV-specific definition rests on just a couple of HPV16-positive patients.

Repertoires were sampled repeatedly during chemoradiotherapy. Sequencing used immunoSEQ multiplex PCR; TCRdb keeps in-frame clones, though not all of them. The sample lists 550 to 700 clones, more than 70% occurring once. Germline values: CDR1 SGHNT, CDR2 YENEEA. This CDR3 comprises 11 residues. V gave up 3 bases and J gave up 9 bases, with 6 bases separating them. This TCR was recovered from a human donor with HPV-associated anogenital cancer. The J gene is TRBJ2-1, the V gene TRBV11-3; the D is unclear. Sequenced material: tumor tissue, taken from a patient who underwent chemoradiotherapy. The CDR3 sequence: CASSFSSEQFF. CDR3 nucleotides: TGTGCCAGCAGCTTTAGTAGTGAGCAGTTCTTC.